A single T cell receptor beta chain is shown here with its context. Its antigen is not identified. Researchers set a sequencing depth target of 1 in 200,000 to 1 in 1 million T cells. This table comes from immunoSEQ multiplex PCR, and its TCRdb copy is limited to in-frame clones, with some not included. The data show roughly 150,000 clones, with more than 75% seen just once and around 4.9% held by the top ten. V lost 2 bases, J lost 7 bases, and 9 bases lay in between. This CDR3 contains 12 residues. Germline V gene sequence: CDR1 MNHEY, CDR2 SVGAGI. These data are taken from a study of cytotoxic CD8 clonotypes in ibrutinib-treated CLL. Broader study findings: Increased clonality at ibrutinib response gave way to a return toward baseline at progression. Baseline clonality, above age-matched healthy donor levels, tracked circulating CD8+ T-cell counts. Sampling times differed between sustained-remission and progressing patients.

Sequences were derived from PBMCs, sampled after 24 months of ibrutinib treatment. The clonotype originates from a human donor with chronic lymphocytic leukemia. V and J are TRBV6-5 and TRBJ2-7; D not certain. CDR3 sequence reads: CASSYNWGEQYF. The CDR3 nucleotides are TGTGCCAGCAGTTACAACTGGGGAGAGCAGTACTTC.